The 9 T cell receptor beta chains below were found in one sample sequenced in a study of cytomegalovirus exposure and HLA in healthy donors. A multiplex PCR was run with 60 Vbeta primers and 13 Jbeta primers. Sequenced by immunoSEQ multiplex PCR; TCRdb stores in-frame clones only, minus some. The sample consists of 160,000 or so clones, around 77% of them appearing once. The specimen was PBMCs. These receptors originate from a man aged 45-60 years in good health and CMV-seropositive.

This chain links TRBV15 with TRBJ2-7, with 11 nucleotides matching TRBD2. After removal of 5 bases from V and 5 bases from J, the junction contained 5 bases not matched to a gene. This CDR3 spans 14 amino acids. Germline V gene sequence: CDR1 LNHNV, CDR2 YYDKDF (reference sequence). CDR3 loop: CATSGSGGVDEQYF. The DNA for the CDR3 is TGTGCCACCAGCGGTAGCGGGGGGGTGGACGAGCAGTACTTC.

The V call is TRBV28, the J call TRBJ1-2, with 9 bases that match TRBD1. The CDR3 is 16 amino acids. CDR1 is MDHEN and CDR2 is SYDVKM in the germline V gene. J was trimmed by 3 bases and V by 6 bases; bases with no gene match: 11. The DNA for the CDR3 is TGTGCCAGCAGCTTAGACGGACAGGGGAGGTACTATGGCTACACCTTC. Its translation is CASSLDGQGRYYGYTF.

The V call is TRBV4-2, the J call TRBJ1-2, with 9 bases aligning to TRBD1. The V gene's germline CDR1 is LGHNA and CDR2 YNFKEQ. The CDR3 has 15 residues. Trimming at V came to 0 bases and at J to 5 bases, leaving 4 bases not matched to a gene. The CDR3, as DNA: TGTGCCAGCAGCCAAGATGTACAGGGGGCTTATGGCTACACCTTC. Translation gives CASSQDVQGAYGYTF.

The chain combines TRBV9 with TRBJ1-2; D ambiguous. The CDR3 is made up of 14 amino acids. Per the germline V gene, CDR1 is SGDLS and CDR2 is YYNGEE. With 4 bases removed from V and 6 bases from J, the gap between germline ends came to 16 bases. In DNA form, the CDR3 reads TGTGCCAGCAGCACCACTTTGGGCCAACATGGCTACACCTTC. Amino acid sequence: CASSTTLGQHGYTF.

The chain is built from TRBV27 and TRBJ2-2; D perhaps matches TRBD2 (5 bases). Trimming stripped 3 bases from V and 5 bases from J, with 16 bases between. In germline, CDR1 is MNHEY, CDR2 SMNVEV (reference sequence). The CDR3 has 16 residues. In DNA, the CDR3 is TGTGCCAGCAGTTTCTGGGGAGCGATGGGGACCGGGGAGCTGTTTTTT. Residues: CASSFWGAMGTGELFF.

The chain couples TRBV6-1 to TRBJ2-1; 12 bases align to TRBD2. Per the germline V gene, CDR1 is MNHNS and CDR2 is SASEGT. V was clipped by 1 base and J by 9 bases; unmatched bases: 16. The CDR3 spans 19 residues. The CDR3 here is CASSEGRGARTSGVGEQFF. Here the CDR3 DNA reads TGTGCCAGCAGTGAAGGGAGAGGAGCCCGGACTAGCGGGGTTGGTGAGCAGTTCTTC.

The J gene is TRBJ2-2, the V gene TRBV4-3; D is perhaps TRBD2 (5 bases). Germline V gives CDR1 LGHNA, CDR2 YSLEER. This CDR3 has 17 residues. V lost 2 bases, J lost 4 bases, and 17 bases lay in between. The CDR3 coding sequence is TGCGCCAGCAGCCAAAGCGGAGGTCGACCCCCCACCGGGGAGCTGTTTTTT. This gives the protein CASSQSGGRPPTGELFF.

The sample holds one count of this clone. The rearrangement joins TRBV19 to TRBJ2-7, with D perhaps TRBD1 (5 bases). Germline V gene sequence: CDR1 LNHDA, CDR2 SQIVND (reference sequence). Trimming left V 7 bases short and J 3 bases short, with 19 bases between. The CDR3 is 15 amino acids. In nucleotides, the CDR3 is TGTGCCAGTACCACGGGCACAAAAGACAGCTACGAGCAGTACTTC. Its protein is CASTTGTKDSYEQYF.

There are a few counts of this clone. The chain employs TRBV14 and TRBJ2-3, with TRBD2 matching 10 bases. CDR1 and CDR2 from the germline V gene are SGHDN and FVKESK. This CDR3 is built from 16 residues. With 3 bases clipped from V and 2 bases from J, the junction kept 5 bases outside the gene matches. CDR3 residues: CASSQVAGGLTDTQYF. The CDR3 bases are TGTGCCAGCAGCCAGGTAGCGGGGGGTCTCACAGATACGCAGTATTTT.